The 10 T cell receptor beta chains reported below all come from one sample, sequenced in a study of cytomegalovirus exposure and HLA in healthy donors. PCR involved 60 Vbeta and 13 Jbeta primers. Generated by immunoSEQ multiplex PCR, the TCRdb table keeps only in-frame clones and is missing some. In the table there are some 78,000 clones, over 65% of which are singletons. The sequenced material came from PBMCs. The origin of the receptors is a man aged 35-49 years in good health and CMV-seropositive.

The chain employs TRBV19 and TRBJ1-4; 9 bases are shared with TRBD1. The CDR3 loop spans 14 amino acids. Germline V gene data show CDR1 as LNHDA and CDR2 as SQIVND (reference sequence). V shed 6 bases and J 8 bases; nucleotides not matched to a gene: 7. The CDR3 bases are TGTGCCAGTAGGCAGACAGGGGGAGCGGAAAAACTGTTTTTT. Translated, it gives CASRQTGGAEKLFF.

This chain connects TRBV5-1 to TRBJ2-1, with 8 positions matching TRBD2. V lost 4 bases and J lost 0; bases outside the gene matches: 0. Germline V CDR1 and CDR2: SGHRS, YFSETQ. The CDR3 consists of 14 residues. CDR3 amino acids: CASSSGSSYNEQFF. DNA for the CDR3: TGCGCCAGCAGCAGCGGGAGCTCCTACAATGAGCAGTTCTTC.

V gene TRBV28 combines with J gene TRBJ1-6, with 8 bases identical to TRBD1. V lost 5 bases, J lost 0 bases, and 3 bases stayed unmatched. Germline CDR1 reads MDHEN; CDR2 reads SYDVKM. The CDR3 sequence is 16 residues long. Written as DNA, the CDR3 is TGTGCCAGCAGTCCGGGACAGGACTCCTATAATTCACCCCTCCACTTT. It yields the protein CASSPGQDSYNSPLHF.

This chain connects TRBV7-2 to TRBJ2-7; the match to TRBD1 covers 11 bases. The CDR3 consists of 16 residues. V was pared by 5 bases and J by 3 bases, with 9 bases of the junction left unmatched. Germline values: CDR1 SGHTA, CDR2 FQGNSA. The CDR3 reads CASSLEGTGGGYEQYF. DNA of the CDR3: TGTGCCAGCAGCCTCGAGGGGACAGGGGGGGGCTACGAGCAGTACTTC.

The chain joins TRBV28 to TRBJ1-2; D is possibly TRBD1 (5 bases). Germline CDR1 is MDHEN and CDR2 is SYDVKM. The CDR3 consists of 13 residues. V lost 6 bases and J lost 4, with 12 bases in between. This CDR3 reads CASRWGGGYGYTF. The CDR3 DNA sequence: TGTGCCAGCAGATGGGGCGGGGGCTATGGCTACACCTTC.

The CDR3 is CASSFLGQGQETQYF. CDR3 DNA: TGTGCCAGCAGTTTCCTTGGACAGGGCCAAGAGACCCAGTACTTC. The gene calls are TRBV2 and TRBJ2-5, with 8 bases fitting TRBD1. Germline CDR1 and CDR2: SNHLY and FYNNEI. Trimming removed 5 bases from V and 1 base from J; junction bases left unmatched: 6. The CDR3 contains 15 residues.

The gene calls are TRBV9 and TRBJ2-7, with 8 bases identical to TRBD1. CDR1 and CDR2 (germline): SGDLS, YYNGEE. Trimming cost V 0 bases and J 7 bases; bases outside gene matches: 6. This CDR3 comprises 14 residues. This CDR3 reads CASSVGQGAREQYF. Here the CDR3 DNA reads TGTGCCAGCAGCGTAGGGCAGGGGGCGAGGGAGCAGTACTTC.

The V and J genes are TRBV4-2 and TRBJ2-3, with TRBD2 as a possible D gene (6 bases). V lost 3 bases and J 4 bases, leaving 14 bases between the germline ends. Germline V gene lookup returns CDR1 LGHNA and CDR2 YNFKEQ. The CDR3 spans 15 residues. CDR3 sequence (DNA): TGTGCCAGCAGCCAGGGGGGAGCGGCTTCAGATACGCAGTATTTT. Protein product: CASSQGGAASDTQYF.

Written as DNA, the CDR3 is TGTGCCAGCAGCGAAGAAGCGTCGGACTACGAGCAGTACTTC. It yields the protein CASSEEASDYEQYF. The chain combines TRBV6-5 with TRBJ2-7; D not resolved. Trimming removed 6 bases from V and 3 bases from J, with 15 bases in between. This CDR3 spans 14 amino acids. Germline V gene data show CDR1 as MNHEY and CDR2 as SVGAGI.

The count of this clone is one. The CDR3 nucleotides read TGTGCCAGCAGCTGGACAGGGTTGGACACTGAAGCTTTCTTT. Translating it yields CASSWTGLDTEAFF. The chain joins TRBV27 to TRBJ1-1, with 8 nucleotides matching TRBD1. Trimming took 6 bases from V and 3 from J; bases not matched to a gene: 6. The CDR3 totals 14 residues. CDR1 and CDR2 (germline): MNHEY, SMNVEV (reference sequence).